The 10 T cell receptor beta chains below come from one sample, sequenced in a study of blood T cell repertoires in COVID-19. Assay: immunoSEQ multiplex PCR; the TCRdb copy retains only in-frame clones and omits some. In the table there are about 64,000 clones, more than 75% of which are singletons. Sequenced: peripheral blood. All receptors come from a man in his fifties or sixties with active COVID-19.

This clone was observed a single time. J is TRBJ2-3 and V is TRBV12-1; the table's D call, TRBD2, was not checked against the DNA. TRBV12-1 has pseudogene status. The CDR3 loop spans 15 amino acids. The chain's CDR3 is CASRPLAHSTDTQYF. Written as DNA, the CDR3 is TGTGCCAGCAGACCCCTAGCGCATAGCACAGATACGCAGTATTTT.

The chain couples TRBV5-1 to TRBJ2-3; TRBD2 aligns across 8 bases. V was pared by 4 bases and J by 4 bases, with 5 bases of the junction left unmatched. Germline values: CDR1 SGHRS, CDR2 YFSETQ. This CDR3 has 14 amino acids. The CDR3 DNA follows: TGCGCCAGCAGCGTCGGGAGGGAGGCAGATACGCAGTATTTT. The encoded protein is CASSVGREADTQYF.

This sequence joins TRBV27 and TRBJ2-5, with a tentative D call TRBD2 (5 bases). Per germline, CDR1 MNHEY and CDR2 SMNVEV (reference sequence). There are 17 residues in the CDR3. V was clipped by 5 bases and J by 5 bases, with 24 bases between them. CDR3 loop: CASSPSMAAAVGETQYF. DNA of the CDR3: TGTGCCAGCAGTCCCTCGATGGCAGCGGCCGTCGGGGAGACCCAGTACTTC.

The chain is built from TRBV25-1 and TRBJ2-5, with TRBD2 identical over 7 bases. Per germline, CDR1 MGHDK and CDR2 SYGVNS. Trimming removed 2 bases from V and 7 bases from J; junction bases left unmatched: 13. The CDR3 consists of 16 residues. The CDR3 sequence is CASSEGFEAGRRTQYF. The DNA for the CDR3 is TGTGCCAGCAGTGAAGGTTTCGAAGCGGGGCGGCGGACCCAGTACTTC.

The chain employs TRBV5-1 and TRBJ2-5, with 7 positions matching TRBD1. The CDR3 has 15 amino acids. Unmatched junction bases numbered 12, after V lost 5 bases and J lost 5 bases. Germline CDR1 and CDR2: SGHRS and YFSETQ. The CDR3 region is CASSSRETGLETQYF. The CDR3 DNA follows: TGCGCCAGCAGTTCGAGAGAGACAGGGCTGGAGACCCAGTACTTC.

The chain carries TRBV24-1 and TRBJ2-5; 11 nucleotides line up with TRBD2. The CDR3 contains 15 residues. Germline-derived CDR1 and CDR2 are KGHDR and SFDVKD. Trimming took 2 bases from V and 5 from J; bases not matched to a gene: 3. In DNA form, the CDR3 reads TGTGCCACCAGTGATTCGTCTAGCGGGGGGGAGACCCAGTACTTC. Protein sequence: CATSDSSSGGETQYF.

V and J are TRBV7-9 and TRBJ2-5; 9 nucleotides match TRBD1. J was trimmed by 4 bases and V by 6 bases; bases with no gene match: 6. CDR1 is SEHNR, CDR2 FQNEAQ, per germline (reference sequence). The CDR3 loop spans 14 amino acids. The CDR3 coding sequence is TGTGCCAGCAGGTTACAGGGGGCGGGAGAGACCCAGTACTTC. Translated: CASRLQGAGETQYF.

The V and J genes are TRBV4-2 and TRBJ1-6, with 7 positions matching TRBD1. The germline CDR1 and CDR2 sequences are LGHNA and YNFKEQ. V gave up 1 base and J gave up 11 bases; unmatched junction bases: 8. CDR3 length: 15 residues. Here the CDR3 reads CASSQATGAGPPLHF. CDR3 nucleotides: TGTGCCAGCAGCCAAGCCACAGGGGCGGGCCCACCCCTCCACTTT.

The rearrangement uses TRBV5-6 and TRBJ2-3, with TRBD1 identical over 9 bases. CDR1 and CDR2 from the germline V gene are SGHDT and YYEEEE. The CDR3 runs 16 residues. V gave up 1 base and J gave up 2 bases; unmatched junction bases: 5. The CDR3 reads CASSLPGQGHTDTQYF. The CDR3 region has the DNA TGTGCCAGCAGCTTGCCGGGACAGGGCCACACAGATACGCAGTATTTT.

The rearrangement links TRBV19 to TRBJ1-2; D remains ambiguous. This CDR3 comprises 11 residues. Germline V gene lookup returns CDR1 LNHDA and CDR2 SQIVND (reference sequence). This chain's CDR3 is CATKEAYGYTF. The CDR3 nucleotides are TGTGCGACCAAGGAGGCTTATGGCTACACCTTC.